This is a list of T cell receptor beta chains from one sample in a study of blood T cell repertoires in COVID-19. Profiled with immunoSEQ multiplex PCR; TCRdb holds only in-frame clones, not every one. The table records roughly 62,000 clones, about 80% of them present only once. The specimen was peripheral blood. These receptors all come from a man aged 60-69 years with acute or convalescent COVID-19. The conserved cysteine and the conserved F or W are not part of the CDR3 here.

j_gene: TRBJ2-2; v_gene: TRBV29-1; CDR3aa: SALDRDTGELF
j_gene: TRBJ1-4; v_gene: TRBV4-2; CDR3aa: ASSRQGAANEKLF
j_gene: TRBJ2-6; v_gene: TRBV25-1; CDR3aa: ASTLAGGANVLT
j_gene: TRBJ1-4; v_gene: TRBV7-9; CDR3aa: ASSSLGDRE
j_gene: TRBJ2-2; v_gene: TRBV5-1; CDR3aa: ASSLERGNTGELF
j_gene: TRBJ1-5; v_gene: TRBV11-2; CDR3aa: ASSQGQLGNQPQH
j_gene: TRBJ2-7; v_gene: TRBV7-9; CDR3aa: ASSWTDYHEQY
j_gene: TRBJ2-3; v_gene: TRBV6-5; CDR3aa: ASIGGTLNTQY
j_gene: TRBJ1-6; v_gene: TRBV6-6; CDR3aa: ASMGAGSSYNSPLH
j_gene: TRBJ2-5; v_gene: TRBV5-1; CDR3aa: ASSGLAGVQETQY
j_gene: TRBJ1-1; v_gene: TRBV19; CDR3aa: ASSIVSGHTEAF
j_gene: TRBJ1-1; v_gene: TRBV5-1; CDR3aa: ASSLGLFLGGNTEAF
j_gene: TRBJ2-7; v_gene: TRBV27; CDR3aa: ASSLSPGANYEQY
j_gene: TRBJ2-7; v_gene: TRBV7-9; CDR3aa: ASSHGGEWGYEQY
j_gene: TRBJ2-1; v_gene: TRBV5-1; CDR3aa: ASSWTGVSYNEQF
j_gene: TRBJ1-1; v_gene: TRBV2; CDR3aa: ASRVQEGGTEAF
j_gene: TRBJ2-1; v_gene: TRBV7-2; CDR3aa: ASSLDGTGVGYNEQF
j_gene: TRBJ1-2; v_gene: TRBV11-2; CDR3aa: ASRGPEPDYGYT
j_gene: TRBJ2-3; v_gene: TRBV24-1; CDR3aa: ATSAEGGSTATQY
j_gene: TRBJ2-2; v_gene: TRBV7-2; CDR3aa: ASSLGAGTGELF
j_gene: TRBJ1-5; v_gene: TRBV7-8; CDR3aa: ASSLTLGRGTYSNQPQH
j_gene: TRBJ1-5; v_gene: TRBV5-5; CDR3aa: ASSLVSNQPQH
j_gene: TRBJ1-1; v_gene: TRBV25-1; CDR3aa: ASSEYGGGGAEAF
j_gene: TRBJ2-1; v_gene: TRBV6-2/TRBV6-3; CDR3aa: ASSYMGGAYNEQF
j_gene: TRBJ1-2; v_gene: TRBV6-5; CDR3aa: ASTGRDYGYT
j_gene: TRBJ1-3; v_gene: TRBV10-3; CDR3aa: AIGPPGNTIY
j_gene: TRBJ1-2; v_gene: TRBV29-1; CDR3aa: SAEDSGLNGYT
j_gene: TRBJ2-4; v_gene: TRBV5-4; CDR3aa: ASSLVGGEDIQY
j_gene: TRBJ1-1; v_gene: TRBV5-1; CDR3aa: ASRSGSTEAF
j_gene: TRBJ2-2; v_gene: TRBV2; CDR3aa: ASSESYLTGELF
j_gene: TRBJ2-7; v_gene: TRBV29-1; CDR3aa: SVTRGAGNEQY